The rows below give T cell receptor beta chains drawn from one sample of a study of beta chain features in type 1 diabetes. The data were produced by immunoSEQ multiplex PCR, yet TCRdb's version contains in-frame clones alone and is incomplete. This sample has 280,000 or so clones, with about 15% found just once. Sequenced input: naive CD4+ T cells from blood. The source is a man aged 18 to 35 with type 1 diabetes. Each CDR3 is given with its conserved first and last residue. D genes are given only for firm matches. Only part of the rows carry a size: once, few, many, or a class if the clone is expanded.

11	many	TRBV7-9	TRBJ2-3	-	CASSPTDTQYF	TGTGCCAGCAGCCCGACAGATACGCAGTATTTT
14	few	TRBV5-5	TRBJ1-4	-	CASSPGVRNRKLFF	TGTGCCAGCAGCCCCGGCGTGCGGAATCGAAAACTGTTTTTT
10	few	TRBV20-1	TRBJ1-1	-	CSASIFEAFF	TGCAGTGCCTCGATCTTCGAGGCTTTCTTT
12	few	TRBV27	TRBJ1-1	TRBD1	CASGQGNTEAFF	TGTGCCAGCGGACAGGGGAACACTGAAGCTTTCTTT
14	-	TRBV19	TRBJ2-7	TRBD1	CASSPRQGSYEQYF	TGTGCCAGTTCCCCTCGACAGGGGAGCTACGAGCAGTACTTC
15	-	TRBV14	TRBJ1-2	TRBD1	CASSRRDRGSHGYTF	TGTGCCAGCAGCCGCCGGGACAGGGGAAGTCACGGCTACACCTTC
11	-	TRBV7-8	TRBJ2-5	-	CASTMRETQYF	TGTGCCAGCACCATGAGGGAGACCCAGTACTTC
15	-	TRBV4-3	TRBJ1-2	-	CASSLNPFTDYGYTF	TGCGCCAGCAGCCTGAATCCGTTCACGGACTATGGCTACACCTTC
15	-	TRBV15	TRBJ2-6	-	CATSRSVAGANVLTF	TGTGCCACCAGCAGAAGCGTCGCTGGGGCCAACGTCCTGACTTTC
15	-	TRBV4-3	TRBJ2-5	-	CASSQEARAQETQYF	TGCGCCAGCAGCCAAGAGGCCAGGGCCCAAGAGACCCAGTACTTC
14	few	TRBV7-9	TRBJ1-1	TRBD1	CASSDRGSNTEAFF	TGTGCCAGCAGTGACAGGGGATCGAACACTGAAGCTTTCTTT
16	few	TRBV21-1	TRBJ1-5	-	CASREQDRALGSPQHF	TGTGCCAGCAGAGAACAGGACAGGGCCTTGGGATCGCCCCAGCATTTT
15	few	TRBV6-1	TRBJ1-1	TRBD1	CASRTGQDTLVEAFF	TGTGCCAGCAGGACCGGACAGGATACACTAGTTGAAGCTTTCTTT
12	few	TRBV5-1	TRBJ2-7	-	CASSLDRVEQYF	TGCGCCAGCAGCTTGGATCGGGTCGAGCAGTACTTC
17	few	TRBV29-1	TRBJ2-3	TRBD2	CSVDPRGDPTFTDTQYF	TGCAGCGTTGATCCCCGGGGGGACCCGACCTTCACAGATACGCAGTATTTT
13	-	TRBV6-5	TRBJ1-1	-	CASTGDLNTEAFF	TGTGCCAGCACAGGGGATTTGAACACTGAAGCTTTCTTT
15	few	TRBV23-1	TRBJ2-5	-	CASSQKGGNQETQYF	TGCGCCAGCAGTCAGAAAGGAGGGAACCAAGAGACCCAGTACTTC
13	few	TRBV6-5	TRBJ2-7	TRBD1	CASSLQGALEQYF	TGTGCCAGCAGTCTCCAGGGGGCTCTGGAGCAGTACTTC
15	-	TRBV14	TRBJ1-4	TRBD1	CASSLRTGASEKLFF	TGTGCCAGCAGCCTTAGAACAGGGGCCTCTGAAAAACTGTTTTTT
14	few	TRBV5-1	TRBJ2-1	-	CASSGRANGNEQFF	TGCGCCAGCAGCGGCAGGGCAAACGGCAATGAGCAGTTCTTC
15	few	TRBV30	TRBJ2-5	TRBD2	CAWSRAGGPWETQYF	TGTGCCTGGAGTAGGGCGGGGGGGCCCTGGGAGACCCAGTACTTC
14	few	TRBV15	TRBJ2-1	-	CATSREGASGGQFF	TGTGCCACCAGCAGGGAGGGAGCGTCCGGGGGGCAGTTCTTC
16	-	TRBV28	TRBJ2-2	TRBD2	CASRTPTSGRTGELFF	TGTGCCAGCCGTACCCCAACTAGCGGGAGAACCGGGGAGCTGTTTTTT
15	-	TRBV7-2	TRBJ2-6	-	CASSLVGSGANVLTF	TGTGCCAGCAGCTTAGTAGGGAGTGGGGCCAACGTCCTGACTTTC
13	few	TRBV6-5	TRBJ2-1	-	CASSRDRLDEQFF	TGTGCCAGCAGCCGAGACAGGTTGGATGAGCAGTTCTTC
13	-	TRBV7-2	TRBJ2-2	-	CASSSQLSGELFF	TGTGCCAGCAGCTCACAGTTATCCGGGGAGCTGTTTTTT
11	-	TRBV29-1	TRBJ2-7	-	CSVYRDSEQYF	TGCAGCGTTTATCGGGATAGCGAGCAGTACTTC
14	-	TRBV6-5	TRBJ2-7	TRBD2	CASSGLAGGYEQYF	TGTGCCAGCAGCGGACTAGCGGGCGGCTACGAGCAGTACTTC